These 11 T cell receptor beta chains share one sample of origin, sequenced in a study of CD8+ T cells in alopecia areata. TCR sequencing used cDNA made by reverse transcription of extracted RNA. Sequencing was performed with immunoSEQ multiplex PCR; in TCRdb, only in-frame clones are kept and a portion is missing. The sample has roughly 150,000 clones, 45% to 60% seen once; the top ten hold roughly a fifth. The specimen was CD8+ T cells sorted from blood, collected at week 0. The receptors originated from a human donor with alopecia areata.

This clone has only one observation. The gene calls are TRBV7-8 and TRBJ2-5; D possibly corresponds to TRBD2 (7 bases). V was pared by 5 bases and J by 5 bases, with 15 bases between. The germline V gene encodes CDR1 SGHVS and CDR2 FQNEAQ. The CDR3 contains 14 residues. CDR3 DNA sequence: TGTGCCAGCAGCGGGCGGGGGCGCGGGGAGACCCAGTACTTC. Its protein product is CASSGRGRGETQYF.

This clone was observed a few times. The rearrangement uses TRBV5-6 and TRBJ1-1; no clear D. CDR1 is SGHDT, CDR2 YYEEEE, per germline. CDR3 length: 14 amino acids. Trimming took 2 bases from V and 8 from J, leaving 16 bases between them. The CDR3 spells CASSLNGHGSEAFF. For the CDR3, the DNA is TGTGCCAGCAGCTTAAACGGCCACGGGAGCGAAGCTTTCTTT.

This clone turned up a few times. The chain has TRBV10-2 and TRBJ2-5; 11 positions agree with TRBD2. CDR1 is WSHSY, CDR2 SAAADI, per germline. CDR3 length equals 18 residues. V trimming: 5 bases; J trimming: 1 base; junction bases outside the gene matches: 12. Here the CDR3 DNA reads TGCGCCAGCAGTCTATCTGTGGGACTAGCGGCCATCCAAGAGACCCAGTACTTC. This translates into CASSLSVGLAAIQETQYF.

The V and J genes are TRBV29-1 and TRBJ2-2; D is unresolved. The CDR3 loop spans 12 amino acids. Germline values: CDR1 SQVTM, CDR2 ANQGSEA. This CDR3 reads CTGGANTGELFF. The CDR3 DNA sequence: TGCACCGGCGGAGCGAACACCGGGGAGCTGTTTTTT.

The genes are TRBV28 and TRBJ1-2; 9 positions agree with TRBD1. Germline V gives CDR1 MDHEN, CDR2 SYDVKM. V lost 5 bases to trimming and J lost 6 bases; unmatched junction nucleotides: 7. This CDR3 is built from 14 residues. CDR3 coding DNA: TGTGCCAGCAGTCTATCCGGGACAGGGCATGGCTACACCTTC. Amino acids: CASSLSGTGHGYTF.

Concerning this clone: One end of the junction does not line up with germline, which may come from a read error. The chain carries TRBV4-3 and TRBJ1-6; 8 bases map to TRBD1. The CDR3 is made up of 17 amino acids. Germline CDR1 reads LGHNA; CDR2 reads YSLEER. The CDR3 protein is CASGQDLYTGGNSPLHF. CDR3 in DNA: TGCGCCAGCGGCCAAGATCTTTATACAGGGGGTAATTCACCCCTCCACTTT.

The chain links TRBV7-9 to TRBJ1-1; 8 nucleotides match TRBD1. V lost 4 bases, J lost 5 bases, and 9 bases stayed unmatched. The CDR3 runs to 15 residues. From germline, CDR1 is SEHNR and CDR2 FQNEAQ (reference sequence). CDR3 nucleotide sequence: TGTGCCAGCAGCTCTGGACAGGGTCAGAGGACTGAAGCTTTCTTT. Translation: CASSSGQGQRTEAFF.

The chain employs TRBV29-1 and TRBJ2-3, with TRBD2 matching over 14 bases. The CDR3 runs 17 residues. V lost 7 bases, J lost 4 bases, and 13 bases stayed unmatched. Germline V lookup: CDR1 SQVTM, CDR2 ANQGSEA. The CDR3 spells CSARGTSGGARADTQYF. CDR3 nucleotide sequence: TGCAGCGCCCGGGGGACTAGCGGGGGTGCTCGGGCAGATACGCAGTATTTT.

In its sample, this clone was seen once. The chain uses TRBV29-1 and TRBJ1-2, with D unresolved. The CDR3 sequence is 15 residues long. Germline CDR1 and CDR2: SQVTM and ANQGSEA. Trimming removed 5 bases from V and 7 bases from J, with 23 bases in between. The chain's CDR3 is CSVSAYIHQHIGYTF. CDR3 nucleotide sequence: TGCAGCGTTAGCGCCTACATACACCAACACATTGGCTACACCTTC.

The CDR3 loop reads CASLGQGVNTGELFF. The CDR3 DNA reads as TGTGCCAGCCTCGGACAGGGAGTGAACACCGGGGAGCTGTTTTTT. V and J are TRBV25-1 and TRBJ2-2, with 8 bases that match TRBD1. The CDR3 covers 15 residues. The germline V gene encodes CDR1 MGHDK and CDR2 SYGVNS. The trim removed 8 bases at V and 1 base at J, leaving 6 bases unmatched. The complete variable domain, with remaining parts taken from reference TRBV25-1 and TRBJ2-2, reads EADIYQTPRYLVIGTGKKITLECSQTMGHDKMYWYQQDPGMELHLIHYSYGVNSTEKGDLSSESTVSRIRTEHFPLTLESARPSHTSQYLCASLGQGVNTGELFFGEGSRLTVL.

The J gene is TRBJ2-3, the V gene TRBV19, with 9 bases fitting TRBD2. The J segment lost 4 bases and the V segment lost 3 bases, leaving 5 bases of the junction unmatched. This CDR3 is 15 amino acids long. In germline, CDR1 is LNHDA, CDR2 SQIVND (reference sequence). The CDR3 bases are TGTGCCAGTAGTATCGGTAGCGGGGGCCCAGATACGCAGTATTTT. It encodes CASSIGSGGPDTQYF. Drawing the rest from reference TRBV19 and TRBJ2-3, the complete variable domain is DGGITQSPKYLFRKEGQNVTLSCEQNLNHDAMYWYRQDPGQGLRLIYYSQIVNDFQKGDIAEGYSVSREKKESFPLTVTSAQKNPTAFYLCASSIGSGGPDTQYFGPGTRLTVL.